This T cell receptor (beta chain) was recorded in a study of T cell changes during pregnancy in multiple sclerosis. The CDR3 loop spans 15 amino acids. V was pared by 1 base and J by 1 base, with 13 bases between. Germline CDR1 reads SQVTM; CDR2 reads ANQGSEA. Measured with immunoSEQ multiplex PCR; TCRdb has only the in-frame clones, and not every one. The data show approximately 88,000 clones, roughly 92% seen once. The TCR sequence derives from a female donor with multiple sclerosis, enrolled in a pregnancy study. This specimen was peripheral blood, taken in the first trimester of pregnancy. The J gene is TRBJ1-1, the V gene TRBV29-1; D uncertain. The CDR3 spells CSVEVIQEWNTEAFF. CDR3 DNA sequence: TGCAGCGTTGAAGTAATCCAGGAATGGAACACTGAAGCTTTCTTT. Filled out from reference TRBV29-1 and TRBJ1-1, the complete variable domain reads SAVISQKPSRDICQRGTSLTIQCQVDSQVTMMFWYRQQPGQSLTLIATANQGSEATYESGFVIDKFPISRPNLTFSTLTVSNMSPEDSSIYLCSVEVIQEWNTEAFFGQGTRLTVV.